This entry is about one T cell receptor (beta chain). Data came from immunoSEQ multiplex PCR; TCRdb stores just in-frame clones and leaves some out. The sample contains roughly 170,000 clones, about 87% of which appear only once. The sample belongs to a study of blood T cell repertoires in COVID-19. Across the whole study: T cells, B-cell-depleted T cells, or PBMCs supplied cDNA or gDNA.

CDR3 length: 14 amino acids. The germline V and J ends were trimmed by 7 bases and 6 bases, with 15 bases remaining between them. Germline loops: CDR1 MNHNY, CDR2 SVGAGI (reference sequence). The TCR originated in a man aged 35-49 years with active or convalescent COVID-19. The specimen was peripheral blood. The rearrangement links TRBV6-6 to TRBJ1-4; D is perhaps TRBD1 (5 bases). CDR3 bases: TGTGCCAGCAATTCGCAGGGTAGAGATGAAAAACTGTTTTTT. This encodes CASNSQGRDEKLFF.